A single sample is the source of the 10 T cell receptor beta chains below, sequenced in a study of shared clonotypes between healthy human individuals. Profiling relied on immunoSEQ multiplex PCR, and the TCRdb table lists in-frame clones only, not all of them. Altogether about 2.4 million clones are present, 80% to 95% being singletons, with the ten largest covering around 0.37%. Sequencing was carried out using naive CD4+ T cells from PBMCs. The subset is: CD45RA+ positively selected. Receptors originate from a man aged 18-30 years in good health. Some clones in this sample may be carry-over from other donors' samples.

The rearrangement links TRBV15 to TRBJ2-1; D is uncertain. CDR3 length: 12 amino acids. Germline V gives CDR1 LNHNV, CDR2 YYDKDF (reference sequence). Trimming removed 0 bases from V and 15 bases from J, with 12 bases in between. The CDR3 loop is CATSRDHSVRFF. In nucleotides, the CDR3 is TGTGCCACCAGCAGAGATCATTCAGTTCGGTTCTTC.

The sample holds one count of this clone. This chain links TRBV7-2 with TRBJ1-1; a weak D match, TRBD1 (6 bases). Looked up from germline, CDR1 is SGHTA and CDR2 is FQGNSA. The CDR3 covers 15 residues. V shed 3 bases and J shed 10 bases, with 21 bases lying between them. This CDR3 is CASSLGLPGGQGAFF. The DNA of the CDR3 is TGTGCCAGCAGCTTGGGTTTGCCGGGGGGCCAGGGAGCTTTCTTT.

The chain carries TRBV4-3 and TRBJ1-3; perhaps TRBD1 as D (5 bases). V lost 0 bases and J lost 4, with 13 bases in between. CDR3 length: 16 amino acids. Germline CDR1 and CDR2: LGHNA and YSLEER. CDR3 sequence: CASSQDLGAGGNTIYF. In DNA form, the CDR3 reads TGCGCCAGCAGCCAAGATCTTGGGGCGGGAGGAAACACCATATATTTT.

A word on this clone: Other DNA sequences in this specimen translate into the identical CDR3. This chain connects TRBV4-3 to TRBJ2-7; weak D call: TRBD2 (5 bases). Trimming pared 1 base from V and 3 bases from J, leaving 7 bases between. The germline gives CDR1 LGHNA, CDR2 YSLEER. The CDR3 totals 13 residues. CDR3 nucleotides: TGCGCCAGCAGCCAAGTACTAGGCTACGAGCAGTACTTC. It is translated as CASSQVLGYEQYF.

The chain employs TRBV5-1 and TRBJ1-1, with D hard to call. The V end was cut by 0 bases, the J end by 0 bases, with 6 bases between. Germline assignment: CDR1 SGHRS and CDR2 YFSETQ. This CDR3 contains 14 residues. The CDR3 loop reads CASSLELMNTEAFF. The CDR3 region has the DNA TGCGCCAGCAGCTTGGAGTTAATGAACACTGAAGCTTTCTTT.

This rearrangement joins TRBV28 to TRBJ2-7; D may be TRBD2 (5 bases). CDR1 is MDHEN, CDR2 SYDVKM, per germline. V gave up 4 bases and J gave up 2 bases, with 21 bases separating them. This CDR3 comprises 17 residues. The CDR3 sequence: CASSYQVWVAPTYEQYF. CDR3 DNA: TGTGCCAGCAGTTATCAGGTCTGGGTAGCGCCCACCTACGAGCAGTACTTC.

This clone appeared a single time. This chain uses TRBV6-5 with TRBJ2-2; perhaps D is TRBD1 or TRBD2 (5 bases each). Trimming removed 10 bases from V and 8 bases from J, with 20 bases in between. The CDR3 consists of 14 residues. Germline-derived CDR1 and CDR2 are MNHEY and SVGAGI. CDR3 protein: CATRGPRRAGELFF. DNA of the CDR3: TGTGCCACCCGGGGACCGCGTCGGGCTGGGGAGCTGTTTTTT.

The count of this clone is one. This rearrangement joins TRBV28 to TRBJ2-5; no firm D call. V was trimmed by 5 bases and J by 3 bases, leaving 13 bases between them. The CDR3 covers 14 residues. Germline loops: CDR1 MDHEN, CDR2 SYDVKM. CDR3 nucleotide sequence: TGTGCCAGCAGTGGGTCCGGGTCAAAAGAGACCCAGTACTTC. It yields the protein CASSGSGSKETQYF.

The chain has TRBV6-6 and TRBJ2-6; maybe TRBD1 (5 bases). There are 15 residues in the CDR3. The germline V and J ends were trimmed by 6 bases and 0 bases, with 9 bases remaining between them. Germline values: CDR1 MNHNY, CDR2 SVGAGI (reference sequence). The CDR3 sequence is CASSPGHSGANVLTF. In nucleotides, the CDR3 is TGTGCCAGCAGCCCCGGACACTCTGGGGCCAACGTCCTGACTTTC.

The chain links TRBV18 to TRBJ2-6; D possibly corresponds to TRBD2 (7 bases). This CDR3 comprises 18 residues. CDR1 is KGHSH, CDR2 LQKENI, per germline. The V end lost 1 base, the J end lost 3 bases, and 16 bases lay between the germline ends. This CDR3 reads CASSPREGGEFGANVLTF. The CDR3 DNA is TGTGCCAGCTCACCACGAGAAGGGGGGGAATTTGGGGCCAACGTCCTGACTTTC.